These 14 T cell receptor beta chains originate from one sample sequenced in a study of cytomegalovirus exposure and HLA in healthy donors. Primers: 60 Vbeta forward and 13 Jbeta reverse. The assay was immunoSEQ multiplex PCR, and TCRdb's table has in-frame clones only and misses some. The data contain more than 85,000 clones, around 74% of them singletons. Material for sequencing was PBMCs. These receptors were obtained from a man aged 40-49 years in good health and CMV-seronegative.

The CDR3 spells CASTSGATNEKLFF. DNA for the CDR3: TGTGCCTCCACCTCGGGAGCAACTAATGAAAAACTGTTTTTT. The chain uses TRBV2 and TRBJ1-4; no clear D gene. Trimming left V 11 bases short and J 0 bases short, with 13 bases between. This CDR3 has 14 amino acids. Per germline, CDR1 SNHLY and CDR2 FYNNEI.

This chain connects TRBV28 to TRBJ2-3; 8 nucleotides match TRBD1. CDR1 MDHEN and CDR2 SYDVKM come from the germline V gene. The junction had 5 bases not matched to a gene; V was cut back by 5 bases and J by 4 bases. The CDR3 extends over 14 amino acids. CDR3 DNA: TGTGCCAGCAGTCCAGGGGGCGCGGCAGATACGCAGTATTTT. Translated, it gives CASSPGGAADTQYF.

The rearrangement links TRBV2 to TRBJ2-2, with D tentatively TRBD2 (5 bases). V lost 7 bases, J lost 2 bases, and 14 bases lay in between. The V gene's germline CDR1 is SNHLY and CDR2 FYNNEI. This CDR3 contains 15 residues. The CDR3 loop is CASTLGLANTGELFF. CDR3 bases: TGTGCCAGCACGTTAGGGCTAGCCAACACCGGGGAGCTGTTTTTT.

This chain joins TRBV10-2 and TRBJ1-4, with 10 bases identical to TRBD1. Germline V gene data show CDR1 as WSHSY and CDR2 as SAAADI. The J segment lost 6 bases and the V segment lost 0 bases, leaving 4 bases of the junction unmatched. The CDR3 runs 16 residues. CDR3 sequence reads: CASSESPGTGDEKLFF. In DNA form, the CDR3 reads TGCGCCAGCAGTGAGTCCCCCGGGACAGGGGATGAAAAACTGTTTTTT.

This CDR3 reads CASTPAGTDTQYF. In DNA form, the CDR3 reads TGTGCCAGCACCCCGGCCGGGACAGATACGCAGTATTTT. This sequence joins TRBV14 and TRBJ2-3, with unresolved D. CDR1 is SGHDN, CDR2 FVKESK, per germline. CDR3 length: 13 residues. Trimming shortened V by 7 bases and J by 3 bases, and 11 bases separated the two germline ends.

V gene TRBV5-6 combines with J gene TRBJ2-1; no clear D gene. Between the trimmed V and J ends, which lost 4 bases and 0 bases, there was a span of 14 bases. Germline CDR1 reads SGHDT; CDR2 reads YYEEEE. The CDR3 sequence is 16 residues long. CDR3 nucleotides: TGTGCCAGCAGCCCTTTAGGCCGGAGCTCCTACAATGAGCAGTTCTTC. Protein: CASSPLGRSSYNEQFF. The variable domain in full, completed from reference TRBV5-6 and TRBJ2-1, reads DAGVTQSPTHLIKTRGQQVTLRCSPKSGHDTVSWYQQALGQGPQFIFQYYEEEERQRGNFPDRFSGHQFPNYSSELNVNALLLGDSALYLCASSPLGRSSYNEQFFGPGTRLTVL.

The chain employs TRBV27 and TRBJ1-5; TRBD1 might be the D (6 bases). CDR3 length: 16 amino acids. Germline CDR1 and CDR2: MNHEY and SMNVEV (reference sequence). Trimming cost V 5 bases and J 1 base, with 15 bases left between them. The CDR3 DNA sequence: TGTGCCAGCAGTCCCGGGACAATTAGAAGCAATCAGCCCCAGCATTTT. Protein: CASSPGTIRSNQPQHF.

The gene calls are TRBV19 and TRBJ2-7; perhaps TRBD1 as D (6 bases). Germline CDR1 LNHDA, CDR2 SQIVND (reference sequence). This CDR3 spans 14 amino acids. The ends were cut back, 3 bases at V and 0 bases at J, with 9 bases in the middle. The CDR3 nucleotides read TGTGCCAGTAGTATTCCAGGGGTCTCCTACGAGCAGTACTTC. Translation: CASSIPGVSYEQYF.

The rearrangement links TRBV18 to TRBJ2-1; tentatively, D is TRBD1 (5 bases). CDR3 length: 16 amino acids. From germline, CDR1 is KGHSH and CDR2 LQKENI. Trimming removed 3 bases at V and 0 bases at J, with 12 bases between. CDR3 sequence reads: CASSPRRQNSYNEQFF. The CDR3, as DNA: TGTGCCAGCTCACCCAGACGACAGAACTCCTACAATGAGCAGTTCTTC.

The J gene is TRBJ1-1, the V gene TRBV5-4; TRBD1 aligns across 7 bases. The CDR3 loop spans 14 amino acids. Trimming cost V 4 bases and J 5 bases; bases outside gene matches: 8. Germline V CDR1 and CDR2: SGHNT, YYREEE (reference sequence). DNA for the CDR3: TGTGCCAGCAGCATACAGGGGTTGATAACTGAAGCTTTCTTT. This sequence encodes CASSIQGLITEAFF.

The chain carries TRBV10-3 and TRBJ1-5, with 8 positions matching TRBD1. V was clipped by 2 bases and J by 4 bases; unmatched bases: 4. The CDR3 totals 15 residues. Germline V gene data show CDR1 as ENHRY and CDR2 as SYGVKD. Here the CDR3 reads CAISEARTGNQPQHF. The CDR3 nucleotides read TGTGCCATCAGTGAGGCCCGGACAGGGAATCAGCCCCAGCATTTT.

This clone was counted a few times. The chain employs TRBV5-4 and TRBJ1-1, with TRBD1 matching 8 bases. Germline values: CDR1 SGHNT, CDR2 YYREEE (reference sequence). This CDR3 has 13 residues. J gave up 5 bases and V 1 base, and 1 base lay outside the gene matches. CDR3 nucleotides: TGTGCCAGCAGCTTGTGGACAGGGACTGAAGCTTTCTTT. This translates into CASSLWTGTEAFF.

The chain uses TRBV5-4 and TRBJ1-2, with a possible D match to TRBD1 (5 bases). The V and J ends lost 3 bases and 8 bases respectively, with 17 bases between them. Germline values: CDR1 SGHNT, CDR2 YYREEE (reference sequence). There are 14 residues in the CDR3. CDR3 in amino acids: CASSSRGSGKGYTF. CDR3 sequence (DNA): TGTGCCAGCAGCTCCCGGGGGTCAGGCAAGGGCTACACCTTC.

On this clone itself: This CDR3 is also generated by other DNA sequences in the sample. This sequence joins TRBV29-1 and TRBJ2-7; 7 bases map to TRBD1. Losses at the gene ends were 1 base for V and 2 bases for J; bases not matched to a gene: 2. Germline lookup yields CDR1 SQVTM and CDR2 ANQGSEA. CDR3 length: 13 residues. The CDR3 sequence: CSVEGQGTYEQYF. The CDR3 nucleotides are TGCAGCGTTGAAGGACAGGGAACCTACGAGCAGTACTTC.